This TCR beta chain was recovered during a study of blood T cell repertoires in COVID-19. Note on this clone: Distinct nucleotide sequences in the sample also encode this CDR3.

The authors' processing: Reference gene primer amplification gave nucleated cell count estimates. Measured with immunoSEQ multiplex PCR; TCRdb has only the in-frame clones, and not every one. V and J calls and clone size are copied from that table; D and trimming were computed from the DNA. The top ten hold approximately 6.9% of the sample, which has about 180,000 clones, about 85% seen once. This CDR3 is built from 15 residues. Losses at the gene ends were 3 bases for V and 0 bases for J; bases not matched to a gene: 3. Germline V lookup: CDR1 MDHEN, CDR2 SYDVKM. The sequenced material came from peripheral blood. The V gene is TRBV28, the J gene TRBJ1-1; 8 bases align to TRBD1. This clonotype was obtained from an elderly man with COVID-19, enrolled during active disease. The CDR3 protein is CASSFRDRMNTEAFF. CDR3 coding DNA: TGTGCCAGCAGTTTTCGGGACAGGATGAACACTGAAGCTTTCTTT.